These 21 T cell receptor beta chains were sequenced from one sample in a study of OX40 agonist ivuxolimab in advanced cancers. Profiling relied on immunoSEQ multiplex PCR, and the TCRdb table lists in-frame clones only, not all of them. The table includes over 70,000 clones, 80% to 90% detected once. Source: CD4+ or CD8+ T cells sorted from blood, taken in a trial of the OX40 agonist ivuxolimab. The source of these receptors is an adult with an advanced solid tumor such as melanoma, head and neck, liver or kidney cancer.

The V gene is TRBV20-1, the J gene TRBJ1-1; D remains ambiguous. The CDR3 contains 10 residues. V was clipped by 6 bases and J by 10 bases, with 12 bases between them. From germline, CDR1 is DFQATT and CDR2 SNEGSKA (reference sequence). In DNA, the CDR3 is TGCAGTGCCCTAGCCAATGGAGCTTTCTTT. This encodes CSALANGAFF.

CDR3 sequence: CASSQSRSQPQHF. The CDR3 bases are TGTGCCAGCAGTCAAAGTCGGAGTCAGCCCCAGCATTTT. The gene calls are TRBV27 and TRBJ1-5; D is unresolved. The V gene's germline CDR1 is MNHEY and CDR2 SMNVEV (reference sequence). V was pared by 5 bases and J by 6 bases, with 11 bases between. This CDR3 has 13 residues.

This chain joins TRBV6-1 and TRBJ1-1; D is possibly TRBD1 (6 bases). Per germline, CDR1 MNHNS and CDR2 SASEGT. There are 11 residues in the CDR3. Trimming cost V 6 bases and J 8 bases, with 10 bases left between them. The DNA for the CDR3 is TGTGCCAGCAGCCGACAGGCGGAAGCTTTCTTT. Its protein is CASSRQAEAFF.

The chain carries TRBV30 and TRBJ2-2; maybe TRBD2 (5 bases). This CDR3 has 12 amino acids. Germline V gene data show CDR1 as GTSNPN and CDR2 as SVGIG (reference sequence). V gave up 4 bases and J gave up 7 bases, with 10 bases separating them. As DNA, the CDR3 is TGTGCCTGGAACGAGGGTCTCGGGGAGCTGTTTTTT. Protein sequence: CAWNEGLGELFF. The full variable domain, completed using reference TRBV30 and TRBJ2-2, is SQTIHQWPATLVQPVGSPLSLECTVEGTSNPNLYWYRQAAGRGLQLLFYSVGIGQISSEVPQNLSASRPQDRQFILSSKKLLLSDSGFYLCAWNEGLGELFFGEGSRLTVL.

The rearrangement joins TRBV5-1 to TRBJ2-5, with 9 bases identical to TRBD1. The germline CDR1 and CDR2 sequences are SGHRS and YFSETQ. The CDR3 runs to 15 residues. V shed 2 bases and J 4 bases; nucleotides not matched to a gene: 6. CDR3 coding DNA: TGCGCCAGCAGCTTAACAGGGGGCTGGGGAGAGACCCAGTACTTC. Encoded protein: CASSLTGGWGETQYF.

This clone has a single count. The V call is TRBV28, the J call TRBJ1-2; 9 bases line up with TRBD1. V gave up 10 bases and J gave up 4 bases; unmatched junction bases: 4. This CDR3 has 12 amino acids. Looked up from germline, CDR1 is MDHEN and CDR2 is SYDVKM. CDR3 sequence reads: CANLDRGYGYTF. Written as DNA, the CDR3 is TGTGCCAACCTGGACAGGGGCTATGGCTACACCTTC.

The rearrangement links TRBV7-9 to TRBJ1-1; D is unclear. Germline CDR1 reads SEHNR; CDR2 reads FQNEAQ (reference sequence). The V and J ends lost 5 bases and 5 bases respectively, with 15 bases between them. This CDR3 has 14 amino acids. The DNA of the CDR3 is TGTGCCAGCAGCCGCATTGGATACGAAACTGAAGCTTTCTTT. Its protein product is CASSRIGYETEAFF.

The CDR3: CASSPTDTQYF. CDR3 bases: TGTGCCAGCTCACCCACAGATACGCAGTATTTT. The V and J genes are TRBV18 and TRBJ2-3, with unresolved D. Germline lookup yields CDR1 KGHSH and CDR2 LQKENI. The V gene lost 3 bases and the J gene lost 2 bases, with 0 bases spanning the gap. The CDR3 is 11 residues long.

The CDR3 here is CASSGSTGLTKKLFF. CDR3 coding DNA: TGTGCCAGCAGTGGATCGACAGGGCTTACGAAAAAACTGTTTTTT. The chain couples TRBV6-5 to TRBJ1-4; the match to TRBD1 covers 7 bases. This CDR3 is built from 15 residues. Germline V gene sequence: CDR1 MNHEY, CDR2 SVGAGI. The V gene end was trimmed by 5 bases and the J gene end by 9 bases; junction bases not matched to a gene: 12.

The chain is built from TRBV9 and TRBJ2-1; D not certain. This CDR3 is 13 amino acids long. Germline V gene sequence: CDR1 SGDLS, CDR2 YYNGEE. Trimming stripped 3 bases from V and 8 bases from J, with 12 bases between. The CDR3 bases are TGTGCCAGCAGCGCCCGTGGTCGCGATGAGCAGTTCTTC. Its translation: CASSARGRDEQFF.

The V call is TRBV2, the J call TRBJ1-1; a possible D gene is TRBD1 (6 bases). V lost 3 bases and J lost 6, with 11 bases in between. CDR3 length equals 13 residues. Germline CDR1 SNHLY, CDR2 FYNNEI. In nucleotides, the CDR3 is TGTGCCAGCAGTGAGTACAGGGAAGCTGAAGCTTTCTTT. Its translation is CASSEYREAEAFF.

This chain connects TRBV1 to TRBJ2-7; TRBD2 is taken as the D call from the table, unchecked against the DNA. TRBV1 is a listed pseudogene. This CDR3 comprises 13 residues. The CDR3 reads CTSNGVAGREQYV. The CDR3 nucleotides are TGCACCAGCAACGGGGTAGCTGGGCGCGAGCAGTACGTC.

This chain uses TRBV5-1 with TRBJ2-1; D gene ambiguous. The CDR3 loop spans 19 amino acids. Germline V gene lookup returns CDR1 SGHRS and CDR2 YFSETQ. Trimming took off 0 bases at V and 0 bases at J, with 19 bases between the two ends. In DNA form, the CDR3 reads TGCGCCAGCAGCTTGGTCGCCTCACGAGCCGGTAGCTCCTACAATGAGCAGTTCTTC. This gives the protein CASSLVASRAGSSYNEQFF.

Here the CDR3 DNA reads TGTGCCAGCAGCTGGAACTCTGGAAACACCATATATTTT. Its translation: CASSWNSGNTIYF. The rearrangement joins TRBV5-5 to TRBJ1-3; D is ambiguous. V lost 3 bases to trimming and J lost 0 bases, with 4 bases between them. The CDR3 is made up of 13 amino acids. CDR1 SGHKS and CDR2 YYEKEE come from the germline V gene (reference sequence). The whole variable domain, filled in from reference TRBV5-5 and TRBJ1-3, reads DAGVTQSPTHLIKTRGQQVTLRCSPISGHKSVSWYQQVLGQGPQFIFQYYEKEERGRGNFPDRFSARQFPNYSSELNVNALLLGDSALYLCASSWNSGNTIYFGEGSWLTVV.

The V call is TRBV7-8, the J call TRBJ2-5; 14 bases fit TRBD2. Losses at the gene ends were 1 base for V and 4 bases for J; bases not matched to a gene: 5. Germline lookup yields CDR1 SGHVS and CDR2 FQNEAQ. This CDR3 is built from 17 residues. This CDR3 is CASSLEGTSGSGETQYF. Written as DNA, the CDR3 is TGTGCCAGCAGCTTAGAGGGGACTAGCGGGAGCGGAGAGACCCAGTACTTC.

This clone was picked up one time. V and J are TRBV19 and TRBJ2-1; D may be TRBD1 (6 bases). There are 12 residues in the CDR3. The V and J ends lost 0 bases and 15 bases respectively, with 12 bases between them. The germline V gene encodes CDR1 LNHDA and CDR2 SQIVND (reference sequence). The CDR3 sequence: CASSIDRQAPFF. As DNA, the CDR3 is TGTGCCAGTAGTATAGATCGACAGGCGCCGTTCTTC.

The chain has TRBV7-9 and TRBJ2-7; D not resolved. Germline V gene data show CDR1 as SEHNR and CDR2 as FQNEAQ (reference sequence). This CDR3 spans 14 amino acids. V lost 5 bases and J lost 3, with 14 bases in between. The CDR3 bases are TGTGCCAGCAGCCCAATTTCCGCGGACTACGAGCAGTACTTC. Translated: CASSPISADYEQYF. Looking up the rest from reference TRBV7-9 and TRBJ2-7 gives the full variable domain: DTGVSQNPRHKITKRGQNVTFRCDPISEHNRLYWYRQTLGQGPEFLTYFQNEAQLEKSRLLSDRFSAERPKGSFSTLEIQRTEQGDSAMYLCASSPISADYEQYFGPGTRLTVT.

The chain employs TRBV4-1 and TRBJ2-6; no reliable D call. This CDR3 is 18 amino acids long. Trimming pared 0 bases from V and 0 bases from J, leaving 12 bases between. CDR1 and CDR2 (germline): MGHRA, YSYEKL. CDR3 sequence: CASSQDLGKFSGANVLTF. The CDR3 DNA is TGCGCCAGCAGCCAAGATCTCGGAAAGTTCTCTGGGGCCAACGTCCTGACTTTC.

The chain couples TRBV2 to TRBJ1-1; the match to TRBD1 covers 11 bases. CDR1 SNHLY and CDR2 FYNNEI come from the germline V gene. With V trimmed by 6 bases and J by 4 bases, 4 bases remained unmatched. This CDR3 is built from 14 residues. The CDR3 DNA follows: TGTGCCAGCAGAGCCGGGACAGGGGGCACTGAAGCTTTCTTT. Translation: CASRAGTGGTEAFF.

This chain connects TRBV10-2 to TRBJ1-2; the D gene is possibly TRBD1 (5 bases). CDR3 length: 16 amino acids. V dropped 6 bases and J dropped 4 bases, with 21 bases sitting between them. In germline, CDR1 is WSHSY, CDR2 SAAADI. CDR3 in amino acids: CASRDSGTGGIYGYTF. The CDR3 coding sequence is TGCGCCAGCAGAGACTCCGGCACAGGTGGAATCTATGGCTACACCTTC.

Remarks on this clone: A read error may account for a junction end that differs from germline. The CDR3, as DNA: TGTGCCAGCACCTTAAGGGGGGGCCTCGAGAAACTGTTTTTT. It codes for CASTLRGGLEKLFF. The chain carries TRBV7-6 and TRBJ1-4; D is perhaps TRBD1 (6 bases). Germline V CDR1 and CDR2: SGHVS, FNYEAQ. The CDR3 is 14 residues long.